The present T cell receptor (beta chain) was sequenced within a study of identical twins. CDR3 length: 12 residues. Between the trimmed V and J ends, which lost 2 bases and 2 bases, there was a span of 4 bases. The germline gives CDR1 SGHRS, CDR2 YFSETQ. TCRdb reprocessed the 5' RACE reads via MiXCR and lists one record per CDR3 protein. The sample yields about 690,000 distinct CDR3 sequences, around 5.7% seen once. In its sample, this clonotype was seen many times. This receptor was identified in a man aged 18 to 29 in good health. Sample: naive T cells sorted from blood. This rearrangement joins TRBV5-1 to TRBJ2-5; D remains ambiguous. The DNA for the CDR3 is TGCGCCAGCAGCTTACAGCAAGAGACCCAGTACTTC. Translating it yields CASSLQQETQYF.